The sequence of this T cell receptor beta chain was determined in a study of graft-versus-host responses after intestinal transplantation. Looking at the study overall: Each patient got anti-thymocyte globulin induction, then tacrolimus and steroids for two to four years. Study-wide findings and caveats: Some GvH clones were seen earlier in gut or blood, suggesting intestinal origin. Circulating GvH clone levels at their peak were associated with HvG declines (early post-transplant).

From germline, CDR1 is SGHVS and CDR2 FQNEAQ. The V segment lost 4 bases and the J segment 9 bases; nucleotides outside the gene matches: 14. The CDR3 has 17 residues. A remark on this clone: The target antigen is unknown.

Repertoires were generated with immunoSEQ multiplex PCR, while TCRdb's copy carries only in-frame clones and drops some. This sample has around 69,000 clones, with around 87% found just once. This sequence joins TRBV7-8 and TRBJ1-5, with 11 bases lining up with TRBD1. Sequencing was performed on unstimulated CD8+ T cells sorted from spleen or lymph node cells, taken before transplant. The clonotype was recovered from a human donor who was the organ donor for an intestinal transplant. CDR3 bases: TGTGCCAGCAGCTCGGACAGGGGGCGTTTTTACTTAAGGCCCCAGCATTTT. Residues: CASSSDRGRFYLRPQHF.